Listed below are T cell receptor beta chains from one sample, sequenced in a study of blood T cell repertoires in COVID-19. Sequencing used immunoSEQ multiplex PCR; TCRdb keeps in-frame clones, though not all of them. The sample contains 100,000 to 120,000 clones, 82% of which appear only once. The sample taken for sequencing was peripheral blood. The source of these receptors is a woman aged 55-70 years with acute or convalescent COVID-19. The CDR3 runs from the conserved cysteine through the conserved F or W. The D gene is left open where the match is weak. Clone sizes are given selectively: once, few, many, or a class where the clone is expanded.

cdr3_aa | cdr3_nt | j_call | clone_size | v_call | d_call
CASSPTRELFF | TGTGCCAGCAGTCCGACTAGGGAGCTGTTTTTT | TRBJ2-2 | . | TRBV28 | .
CATSDFWLAGSTDTQYF | TGTGCCACCAGTGATTTTTGGCTAGCGGGGAGTACAGATACGCAGTATTTT | TRBJ2-3 | . | TRBV24-1 | TRBD2
CASTRTGPNQPQHF | TGTGCCAGCACCCGGACAGGGCCCAATCAGCCCCAGCATTTT | TRBJ1-5 | . | TRBV2 | TRBD1
CASSDQGSYSNQPQHF | TGTGCCAGTAGTGACCAGGGGTCGTATAGCAATCAGCCCCAGCATTTT | TRBJ1-5 | . | TRBV19 | .
CASSLQGRELNTEAFF | TGTGCCAGCAGCTTACAGGGGAGGGAACTGAACACTGAAGCTTTCTTT | TRBJ1-1 | . | TRBV7-2 | .
CASSSTADLAEKLFF | TGTGCCAGCAGCTCTACTGCAGACTTGGCTGAAAAACTGTTTTTT | TRBJ1-4 | . | TRBV5-4 | .
CASTSPGQRKNTIYF | TGTGCCAGCACCTCTCCGGGACAGCGGAAAAACACCATATATTTT | TRBJ1-3 | once | TRBV11-1 | TRBD1
CASSGGGLSTDTQYF | TGTGCCAGCAGCGGGGGGGGACTGAGCACAGATACGCAGTATTTT | TRBJ2-3 | . | TRBV9 | TRBD2
CASSSLDGYSNQPQHF | TGTGCCAGCAGTTCCCTAGACGGTTATAGCAATCAGCCCCAGCATTTT | TRBJ1-5 | . | TRBV28 | .
CASSYPGQGGYEQYF | TGTGCCAGCAGTTACCCGGGACAGGGGGGTTACGAGCAGTACTTC | TRBJ2-7 | . | TRBV6-5 | TRBD1
CASSPAGWGPYEQYF | TGTGCCAGCAGCCCCGCCGGTTGGGGCCCCTACGAGCAGTACTTC | TRBJ2-7 | . | TRBV14 | .
CASRISGGADEQFF | TGTGCCAGCAGGATAAGCGGGGGGGCGGATGAGCAGTTCTTC | TRBJ2-1 | . | TRBV3-1/TRBV3-2 | TRBD2
CAISGGGNYGYTF | TGTGCCATCAGTGGCGGGGGTAACTATGGCTACACCTTC | TRBJ1-2 | . | TRBV10-3 | .
CASSPPDQPQHF | TGTGCCAGCTCACCCCCGGATCAGCCCCAGCATTTT | TRBJ1-5 | few | TRBV18 | .
CASSSRGGVEKLFF | TGTGCCAGCAGCTCCCGCGGGGGTGTTGAAAAACTGTTTTTT | TRBJ1-4 | once | TRBV13 | .
CASRMGRNTEAFF | TGTGCCAGCAGGATGGGCAGAAACACTGAAGCTTTCTTT | TRBJ1-1 | . | TRBV28 | .
CASSDGQTYNEQFF | TGTGCCAGCAGCGACGGACAAACTTACAATGAGCAGTTCTTC | TRBJ2-1 | . | TRBV4-2 | .
CASSQLGIPGENEQFF | TGCGCCAGCAGCCAGTTGGGGATACCCGGGGAAAATGAGCAGTTCTTC | TRBJ2-1 | . | TRBV4-3 | .
CASSPPGTGGDEQYF | TGTGCCAGCTCACCACCTGGAACAGGGGGTGACGAGCAGTACTTC | TRBJ2-7 | once | TRBV18 | TRBD1
CASSVGTSGEQYF | TGTGCCAGCAGCGTCGGGACTAGCGGCGAGCAGTACTTC | TRBJ2-7 | . | TRBV9 | TRBD2
CSASRVTGSYTF | TGCAGTGCTAGTCGGGTGACGGGAAGCTACACCTTC | TRBJ1-2 | once | TRBV20-1 | .
CASSNPRQGTYNEQFF | TGCGCCAGCAGCAACCCCCGCCAGGGTACCTACAATGAGCAGTTCTTC | TRBJ2-1 | . | TRBV5-1 | .
CASSQGLTSGGADTQYF | TGCGCCAGCAGCCAAGGCCTGACTAGCGGGGGGGCCGATACGCAGTATTTT | TRBJ2-3 | . | TRBV4-3 | TRBD2
CASSSGRGDSPLHF | TGTGCCAGCAGTTCCGGGAGAGGAGATTCACCCCTCCACTTT | TRBJ1-6 | . | TRBV28 | .
CASSLLGGGVDTQYF | TGCGCCAGCAGCTTGCTGGGGGGGGGCGTGGATACGCAGTATTTT | TRBJ2-3 | . | TRBV5-1 | .
CATSDPTGWGSYEQYF | TGTGCCACCAGTGATCCTACAGGGTGGGGCTCCTACGAGCAGTACTTC | TRBJ2-7 | . | TRBV24-1 | .
CAWSVIQNEKLFF | TGTGCCTGGAGTGTAATACAGAATGAAAAACTGTTTTTT | TRBJ1-4 | . | TRBV30 | .
CASSLRTGPGYEQYF | TGTGCCAGCAGCTTGAGGACAGGGCCCGGTTACGAGCAGTACTTC | TRBJ2-7 | . | TRBV11-3 | TRBD1
CASSLTLTYNEQFF | TGTGCCAGCAGCTTGACTCTAACCTACAATGAGCAGTTCTTC | TRBJ2-1 | . | TRBV5-4 | .
CASRDNSNEKLFF | TGTGCCAGCCGGGACAACTCTAATGAAAAACTGTTTTTT | TRBJ1-4 | . | TRBV7-9 | .
CAWSGQGTSPLHF | TGTGCCTGGAGTGGACAGGGGACTTCACCCCTCCACTTT | TRBJ1-6 | . | TRBV30 | TRBD1
CASSQVYFGSSYEQYF | TGCGCCAGCAGCCAAGTCTATTTTGGGAGCTCCTACGAGCAGTACTTC | TRBJ2-7 | . | TRBV4-1 | .
CSVVTGERGPEAFF | TGCAGCGTTGTAACCGGGGAGCGGGGACCTGAAGCTTTCTTT | TRBJ1-1 | . | TRBV29-1 | .
CASSLPGNYGYTF | TGTGCCAGCAGCCTTCCAGGGAACTATGGCTACACCTTC | TRBJ1-2 | . | TRBV12-3/TRBV12-4 | .
CASSQVTGDMGGYTF | TGCGCCAGCAGCCAAGTTACAGGCGATATGGGAGGCTACACCTTC | TRBJ1-2 | . | TRBV4-1 | .
CASTAGTLNEKLFF | TGTGCCAGCACCGCCGGGACACTAAATGAAAAACTGTTTTTT | TRBJ1-4 | . | TRBV5-6 | .
CASRRGNSTNEKLFF | TGTGCCAGCAGAAGGGGGAACTCAACTAATGAAAAACTGTTTTTT | TRBJ1-4 | . | TRBV5-4 | .
CAWSLGSGGGTDTQYF | TGTGCCTGGAGTTTGGGTAGCGGGGGAGGCACAGATACGCAGTATTTT | TRBJ2-3 | once | TRBV30 | TRBD2
CASKDSVYTF | TGTGCCAGCAAGGACAGTGTCTACACCTTC | TRBJ1-2 | . | TRBV6-6 | .
CASSLTGGTGELFF | TGCGCCAGCAGCCTGACAGGGGGTACCGGGGAGCTGTTTTTT | TRBJ2-2 | . | TRBV5-1 | TRBD1
CASTLGEGNLRQPQHF | TGTGCCAGTACCTTAGGGGAGGGAAATCTTCGTCAGCCCCAGCATTTT | TRBJ1-5 | . | TRBV19 | .
CASSSQGMNEKLFF | TGCGCCAGCAGCTCACAGGGGATGAATGAAAAACTGTTTTTT | TRBJ1-4 | once | TRBV5-1 | TRBD1
CASAGGIRETQYF | TGTGCCTCGGCAGGGGGCATTCGGGAGACCCAGTACTTC | TRBJ2-5 | . | TRBV6-6 | TRBD1
CASSLGDRDNYGYTF | TGTGCCAGCAGCTTAGGGGACAGGGACAACTATGGCTACACCTTC | TRBJ1-2 | . | TRBV5-4 | TRBD1
CASSLTGNQPQHF | TGCGCCAGCAGCTTGACAGGGAATCAGCCCCAGCATTTT | TRBJ1-5 | . | TRBV5-1 | .